These T cell receptor beta chains were read from a single sample in a study of patients and donors after allogeneic stem cell transplantation. TCRdb fed the RT-PCR reads into MiXCR, producing one record per CDR3 protein. In the table there are roughly 230,000 distinct CDR3 sequences, roughly 13% of which are singletons. Sequencing used blood, either unsorted or a sorted T cell fraction (not recorded which). The receptors here all came from a human donor who was either an allogeneic HSCT recipient or a stem cell or donor lymphocyte infusion donor (not recorded which). It is not recorded whose cells these are; they may come from a transplant donor. Both conserved end residues are part of each CDR3. D genes are given only for firm matches. Size tells how often a clone was seen (once, few, many) or the class of an expanded clone, and some rows leave it out.

V gene	clone size	J gene	D gene	CDR3 protein	CDR3 DNA
TRBV15	NA	TRBJ2-1	TRBD2	CATSRSNRGASGGEQFF	TGTGCCACCAGCAGATCCAACCGGGGCGCTAGCGGGGGGGAGCAGTTCTTC
TRBV29-1	NA	TRBJ2-7	TRBD2	CSVDTSGGGEQYF	TGCAGCGTTGACACTAGCGGGGGGGGAGAGCAGTACTTC
TRBV29-1	many	TRBJ1-5	TRBD1	CSVRDSTSQPQHF	TGCAGCGTCCGGGACAGCACAAGCCAGCCCCAGCATTTT
TRBV14	many	TRBJ2-1	NA	CASSQLDEQFF	TGTGCCAGCAGCCAGCTGGATGAGCAGTTCTTC
TRBV27	few	TRBJ2-2	TRBD2	CASSPKTGLAGRTGELFF	TGTGCCAGCAGTCCCAAAACGGGACTAGCGGGAAGGACCGGGGAGCTGTTTTTT
TRBV20-1	NA	TRBJ2-1	TRBD2	CSAIGLAVRGEQFF	TGCAGTGCGATTGGACTAGCAGTCCGAGGTGAGCAGTTCTTC
TRBV18	few	TRBJ1-1	TRBD1	CASSEREGALTEAFF	TGTGCCAGCTCAGAGAGGGAGGGGGCGCTTACTGAAGCTTTCTTT
TRBV12-3/TRBV12-4	NA	TRBJ1-6	NA	CASSDTGSYNSPLHF	TGTGCCAGCAGTGATACAGGCTCCTATAATTCACCCCTCCACTTT
TRBV20-1	few	TRBJ1-2	NA	CSADTRQGYTF	TGCAGTGCGGACACGCGTCAAGGCTACACCTTC
TRBV5-5	many	TRBJ1-2	NA	CASSLTGISGYTF	TGTGCCAGCAGCTTAACAGGGATAAGTGGCTACACCTTC
TRBV9	many	TRBJ1-1	NA	CASSAHMTAGTEAFF	TGTGCCAGCAGCGCCCACATGACGGCGGGCACTGAAGCTTTCTTT
TRBV6-5	many	TRBJ1-2	NA	CASSYSGARGSYGYTF	TGTGCCAGCAGTTACTCCGGGGCGAGGGGCAGCTATGGCTACACCTTC
TRBV20-1	once	TRBJ2-7	TRBD2	CSARDLSSGGDDYEQYF	TGCAGTGCTAGAGATTTGTCGTCGGGGGGAGACGACTACGAGCAGTACTTC
TRBV29-1	many	TRBJ2-7	TRBD1	CSGGQGTGYEQYF	TGCAGCGGCGGACAGGGAACGGGCTACGAGCAGTACTTC
TRBV5-4	few	TRBJ1-1	NA	CASSFERRMNTEAFF	TGTGCCAGCAGCTTCGAGAGACGAATGAACACTGAAGCTTTCTTT
TRBV6-2/TRBV6-3	many	TRBJ2-3	TRBD1	CASSDRQGSTDTQYF	TGTGCCAGCAGTGACCGACAGGGGAGCACAGATACGCAGTATTTT
TRBV18	many	TRBJ1-2	TRBD1	CASSPQDRPYGYTF	TGTGCCAGCTCACCTCAGGACAGGCCCTATGGCTACACCTTC
TRBV7-2	few	TRBJ2-7	NA	CASSKGGSINEQYF	TGTGCCAGCAGCAAAGGAGGGTCGATCAACGAGCAGTACTTC
TRBV6-2/TRBV6-3	NA	TRBJ2-1	TRBD1	CASRSPGQGTYEQFF	TGTGCCAGCAGGTCACCGGGACAGGGTACATATGAGCAGTTCTTC
TRBV29-1	few	TRBJ2-3	NA	CSVEWADTQYF	TGCAGCGTAGAGTGGGCGGATACGCAGTATTTT
TRBV6-2/TRBV6-3	few	TRBJ2-1	TRBD2	CASSWGLPGSYNEQFF	TGTGCCAGCAGTTGGGGACTACCGGGCAGTTACAATGAGCAGTTCTTC
TRBV20-1	NA	TRBJ2-5	NA	CSVEGKAETQYF	TGCAGTGTGGAGGGGAAGGCGGAGACCCAGTACTTC
TRBV10-3	few	TRBJ2-1	TRBD2	CAIRGTSGGHYPNEQFF	TGTGCCATCAGGGGGACTAGCGGGGGGCATTATCCGAATGAGCAGTTCTTC
TRBV7-2	many	TRBJ2-3	TRBD1	CASSPGQEPTDTQYF	TGTGCCAGCAGCCCAGGACAGGAGCCCACAGATACGCAGTATTTT
TRBV5-1	few	TRBJ2-7	NA	CASSFGGGVEEQYF	TGCGCCAGCAGTTTTGGTGGTGGAGTTGAGGAGCAGTACTTC
TRBV6-4	many	TRBJ2-3	NA	CASSGSGGAEDTQYF	TGTGCCAGCAGTGGGTCAGGGGGGGCCGAAGATACGCAGTATTTT
TRBV3-1	many	TRBJ2-5	NA	CASSQGAGGGETQYF	TGTGCCAGCAGCCAAGGGGCAGGGGGAGGGGAGACCCAGTACTTC
TRBV30	NA	TRBJ2-4	TRBD1	CAWNRDRGNIQYF	TGTGCCTGGAACCGGGACAGGGGAAACATTCAGTACTTC
TRBV25-1	few	TRBJ2-1	TRBD2	CASKGGGIYNEQFF	TGTGCCAGCAAGGGCGGGGGTATTTACAATGAGCAGTTCTTC
TRBV12-3/TRBV12-4	many	TRBJ1-6	NA	CASSFLGDYNSPLHF	TGTGCCAGCAGTTTTCTAGGGGATTATAATTCACCCCTCCACTTT
TRBV5-1	many	TRBJ1-4	NA	CASSLRGVGEKLFF	TGCGCCAGCAGCTTGAGAGGGGTTGGTGAAAAACTGTTTTTT
TRBV12-3/TRBV12-4	NA	TRBJ1-5	NA	CASSPTAAYSNQPQHF	TGTGCCAGCAGTCCGACCGCCGCTTATAGCAATCAGCCCCAGCATTTT
TRBV6-1	NA	TRBJ2-6	TRBD1	CASSAPPRGQGANVLTF	TGTGCCAGCAGTGCTCCCCCCAGGGGGCAAGGGGCCAACGTCCTGACTTTC
TRBV23-1	few	TRBJ1-5	NA	CASSQSYRQGFHQPQHF	TGCGCCAGCAGTCAATCGTATCGGCAGGGATTCCATCAGCCCCAGCATTTT
TRBV6-1	many	TRBJ2-5	NA	CASREPGHTYQETQYF	TGTGCCAGCAGGGAACCGGGACACACGTACCAAGAGACCCAGTACTTC
TRBV2	NA	TRBJ2-4	NA	CASSEASVCQYF	TGTGCCAGCAGTGAAGCGTCGGTTTGTCAGTACTTC
TRBV10-3	few	TRBJ2-5	TRBD1	CAILTGDQETQYF	TGTGCCATTCTGACAGGGGACCAAGAGACCCAGTACTTC
TRBV12-3/TRBV12-4	NA	TRBJ2-3	TRBD2	CASSPLRLAGSTDTQYF	TGTGCCAGCAGCCCTCTCCGACTAGCGGGGAGCACAGATACGCAGTATTTT
TRBV5-6	many	TRBJ1-4	NA	CASSRTSEKLFF	TGTGCCAGCAGCCGGACAAGCGAAAAACTGTTTTTT
TRBV24-1	NA	TRBJ2-7	NA	CATSDGNLYEQYF	TGTGCCACCAGCGACGGGAACCTATACGAGCAGTACTTC
TRBV6-1	NA	TRBJ1-1	NA	CASRTGGGWGTEALF	TGTGCCAGCAGGACCGGGGGCGGGTGGGGCACTGAAGCTCTCTTT
TRBV5-1	many	TRBJ1-1	NA	CASSLSQGAAAEAFF	TGCGCCAGCAGTTTATCCCAGGGCGCCGCCGCTGAAGCTTTCTTT